These 12 T cell receptor beta chains were sequenced from one sample in a study of blood T cell repertoires in COVID-19. Sequencing was performed with immunoSEQ multiplex PCR; in TCRdb, only in-frame clones are kept and a portion is missing. Counted here are around 130,000 clones, roughly four fifths occurring once; the ten biggest clones make up roughly an eighth. The sequencing input was peripheral blood. The receptors were sampled from a human donor in a cohort sampled during active COVID-19.

The genes are TRBV28 and TRBJ2-2; D remains ambiguous. Trimming left V 5 bases short and J 5 bases short, with 15 bases between. This CDR3 is built from 15 residues. Looked up from germline, CDR1 is MDHEN and CDR2 is SYDVKM. CDR3 coding DNA: TGTGCCAGCAGTACAAGACACTTATCTACCGGGGAGCTGTTTTTT. It specifies CASSTRHLSTGELFF.

This chain uses TRBV12-3 or TRBV12-4 with TRBJ1-1; possibly TRBD1 for D (5 bases). V was trimmed by 1 base and J by 2 bases, leaving 5 bases between them. CDR3 length equals 13 residues. The CDR3 DNA reads TGTGCCAGCAGTTTAGGGGGCAACACTGAAGCTTTCTTT. It is translated as CASSLGGNTEAFF.

The V call is TRBV18, the J call TRBJ1-4; no definite D call. The CDR3 loop spans 13 amino acids. Germline V CDR1 and CDR2: KGHSH, LQKENI. V was pared by 6 bases and J by 8 bases, with 13 bases between. The CDR3, as DNA: TGTGCCAGCTCGCCCACCCGGGTCGAAAAACTGTTTTTT. This gives the protein CASSPTRVEKLFF.

This sequence joins TRBV5-4 and TRBJ1-4; a possible D gene is TRBD1 (6 bases). CDR1 and CDR2 (germline): SGHNT, YYREEE (reference sequence). The CDR3 is 15 amino acids. V lost 2 bases to trimming and J lost 8 bases, with 16 bases between them. CDR3 sequence reads: CASSFRGSGTEKLFF. CDR3 coding DNA: TGTGCCAGCAGCTTCAGGGGCTCAGGGACGGAAAAACTGTTTTTT.

This chain connects TRBV7-9 to TRBJ2-1; 16 bases match TRBD2. Germline V gene lookup returns CDR1 SEHNR and CDR2 FQNEAQ (reference sequence). With 5 bases clipped from V and 6 bases from J, the junction kept 7 bases outside the gene matches. The CDR3 extends over 17 amino acids. The CDR3 loop is CASSPPGLAGGVNEQFF. CDR3 nucleotides: TGTGCCAGCAGCCCACCGGGACTAGCGGGGGGGGTCAATGAGCAGTTCTTC.

This chain uses TRBV6-5 with TRBJ2-7; the match to TRBD2 covers 8 bases. CDR1 and CDR2 from the germline V gene are MNHEY and SVGAGI. This CDR3 region has 14 residues. V lost 3 bases and J lost 3; bases outside the gene matches: 4. CDR3 loop: CASSYSGEVYEQYF. The CDR3 DNA reads TGTGCCAGCAGTTATAGCGGGGAAGTCTACGAGCAGTACTTC.

This chain's CDR3 is CASSQQGQGRPEEKLFF. CDR3 sequence (DNA): TGCGCCAGCAGCCAACAAGGACAGGGGCGACCGGAGGAAAAACTGTTTTTT. The chain links TRBV4-1 to TRBJ1-4; 9 positions agree with TRBD1. The CDR3 has 17 residues. CDR1 is MGHRA, CDR2 YSYEKL, per germline. The J segment lost 8 bases and the V segment lost 2 bases, leaving 12 bases of the junction unmatched.

The gene calls are TRBV9 and TRBJ1-2, with D uncertain. Germline V gives CDR1 SGDLS, CDR2 YYNGEE. CDR3 length: 16 residues. The V and J ends lost 0 bases and 5 bases respectively, with 17 bases between them. CDR3 in amino acids: CASSVGRGSIDYGYTF. CDR3 coding DNA: TGTGCCAGCAGCGTAGGGAGAGGGTCGATCGATTATGGCTACACCTTC.

This rearrangement joins TRBV1 to TRBJ2-5; the table's D call TRBD1 went unverified against the DNA. TRBV1 is a pseudogene segment. The CDR3 length is 14 residues. The CDR3 DNA follows: TGCACCAGCAGCCAAGAGGCAGGGCAAGAGACCCAGTACTTC. Amino acid sequence: CTSSQEAGQETQYF.

The gene calls are TRBV7-9 and TRBJ1-2; no definite D call. CDR1 and CDR2 from the germline V gene are SEHNR and FQNEAQ (reference sequence). This CDR3 region has 15 residues. The germline V and J ends were trimmed by 1 base and 1 base, with 10 bases remaining between them. Written as DNA, the CDR3 is TGTGCCAGCAGCTTAGTGGCAGGAGGTAACTATGGCTACACCTTC. As protein: CASSLVAGGNYGYTF.

The V and J genes are TRBV20-1 and TRBJ2-7; D may be TRBD1 or TRBD2 (5 bases each). The CDR3 has 15 residues. Germline V gives CDR1 DFQATT, CDR2 SNEGSKA (reference sequence). The V gene lost 3 bases and the J gene lost 4 bases, with 19 bases spanning the gap. CDR3 coding DNA: TGCAGTGCTAGTGGAGGTAGTGGGGCCCTATACGAGCAGTACTTC. Encoded protein: CSASGGSGALYEQYF.

The rearrangement joins TRBV6-6 to TRBJ2-7; 9 bases align to TRBD1. Unmatched junction bases numbered 6, after V lost 2 bases and J lost 1 base. The CDR3 sequence is 16 residues long. The germline CDR1 and CDR2 sequences are MNHNY and SVGAGI (reference sequence). The CDR3 DNA follows: TGTGCCAGCAGTTACCCCAAACAGGGGGCTTCCTACGAGCAGTACTTC. It is translated as CASSYPKQGASYEQYF.